This T cell receptor (beta chain) was obtained from a study of shared clonotypes between healthy human individuals. Profiled with immunoSEQ multiplex PCR; TCRdb holds only in-frame clones, not every one. The sample has some 1 million clones; about 75% are singletons. CDR1 and CDR2 (germline): SGDLS, YYNGEE. V was clipped by 0 bases and J by 2 bases, with 12 bases between them. This CDR3 is built from 15 residues. This TCR derives from a man aged 18 to 29 in good health. Specimen: memory CD4+ T cells sorted from blood. Noted subset: CD45RA-negative fraction. The chain joins TRBV9 to TRBJ2-7; D uncertain. CDR3 DNA: TGTGCCAGCAGCGTAGGAGGCCAGGCAGCCTACGAGCAGTACTTC. It yields the protein CASSVGGQAAYEQYF.